Each of the 31 T cell receptor beta chains below was sequenced from the same sample in a study of post-analysis software for immune sequencing data. Study results and caveats: Four to six TRBV segments (TRBV5-6, TRBV5-1 and TRBV20-1 among them) occurred more frequently in patients than in controls.

Unique molecular identifiers were built into the TCR beta cDNA libraries. TCRdb analysed the PCR reads with MiXCR anew, one entry per CDR3 protein. The sample holds 430,000 or so distinct CDR3 sequences, approximately 42% seen once. Their recognized antigens are unknown. Sequenced material: blood. These TCRs come from a girl aged 2 to 9 with multiple sclerosis.

The chain recombines TRBV20-1 with TRBJ2-7; D may correspond to TRBD1 or TRBD2 (5 bases each). V lost 0 bases to trimming and J lost 2 bases, with 20 bases between them. Germline V gene sequence: CDR1 DFQATT, CDR2 SNEGSKA (reference sequence). This CDR3 has 17 residues. CDR3: CSARDSFLGTMPYEQYF. As DNA, the CDR3 is TGCAGTGCTAGAGATTCGTTTTTGGGGACCATGCCCTACGAGCAGTACTTC.

V gene TRBV2 combines with J gene TRBJ1-1; tentatively, D is TRBD1 (5 bases). Germline lookup yields CDR1 SNHLY and CDR2 FYNNEI. The CDR3 is 13 amino acids. Trimming removed 6 bases at V and 4 bases at J, with 12 bases between. CDR3 DNA: TGTGCCAGCAGGGCAGGGCTTTTCACTGAAGCTTTCTTT. It translates to CASRAGLFTEAFF.

The chain joins TRBV18 to TRBJ2-2; possibly TRBD2 for D (5 bases). The CDR3 extends over 13 amino acids. Trimming pared 4 bases from V and 10 bases from J, leaving 13 bases between. The V gene's germline CDR1 is KGHSH and CDR2 LQKENI. CDR3 amino acids: CASSHGEGEELFF. CDR3 DNA: TGTGCCAGCTCACACGGGGAAGGAGAGGAGCTGTTTTTT.

This clonotype was counted between two and nine times. V gene TRBV29-1 combines with J gene TRBJ2-1; D is possibly TRBD2 (6 bases). The CDR3 runs 13 residues. Germline CDR1 SQVTM, CDR2 ANQGSEA. V gave up 6 bases and J gave up 2 bases, with 11 bases separating them. CDR3: CSVSGDPYNEQFF. CDR3 nucleotides: TGCAGCGTATCGGGAGACCCCTACAATGAGCAGTTCTTC.

The chain couples TRBV7-9 to TRBJ2-5; D might be TRBD2 (5 bases). V shed 5 bases and J shed 11 bases, with 15 bases lying between them. The length of the CDR3 is 12 residues. Germline assignment: CDR1 SEHNR and CDR2 FQNEAQ (reference sequence). This CDR3 reads CASSVDYSQQYF. DNA for the CDR3: TGTGCCAGCAGCGTCGACTATTCGCAGCAGTACTTC.

This chain links TRBV6-5 with TRBJ2-5; D is unresolved. V gave up 0 bases and J gave up 4 bases, with 12 bases separating them. Germline assignment: CDR1 MNHEY and CDR2 SVGAGI. This CDR3 has 15 residues. DNA of the CDR3: TGTGCCAGCAGTTACTCGACTGGGATAGGAGAGACCCAGTACTTC. Translated: CASSYSTGIGETQYF.

Notes on this clonotype: Possible read error: a much larger clone is one base away. The rearrangement links TRBV7-8 to TRBJ2-4, with D hard to call. The end of the DNA aligns better with TRBJ2-7, so the J call may be wrong. The length of the CDR3 is 11 residues. In germline, CDR1 is SGHVS, CDR2 FQNEAQ. The CDR3 region has the DNA TGTGCCACAGCCGTGGAGTACGAGCAGTACTTC. Protein sequence: CATAVEYEQYF.

The rearrangement uses TRBV5-5 and TRBJ1-4; D might be TRBD1 (5 bases). CDR1 SGHKS and CDR2 YYEKEE come from the germline V gene (reference sequence). V was clipped by 3 bases and J by 4 bases, with 22 bases between them. There are 18 residues in the CDR3. CDR3 loop: CASSSSLTETRINEKLFF. CDR3 coding DNA: TGTGCCAGCAGCTCGAGCTTGACAGAGACCCGAATTAATGAAAAACTGTTTTTT. Using reference TRBV5-5 and TRBJ1-4 for the parts outside the CDR3, the full variable domain is DAGVTQSPTHLIKTRGQQVTLRCSPISGHKSVSWYQQVLGQGPQFIFQYYEKEERGRGNFPDRFSARQFPNYSSELNVNALLLGDSALYLCASSSSLTETRINEKLFFGSGTQLSVL.

Concerning this clonotype itself: Mismatch with germline at one junction end may stem from a read error. The chain joins TRBV15 to TRBJ2-1, with 10 bases identical to TRBD2. Germline CDR1 reads LNHNV; CDR2 reads YYDKDF (reference sequence). The CDR3 extends over 13 amino acids. The CDR3 spells CATSPGEGLAPHF. DNA for the CDR3: TGTGCCACCAGCCCTGGAGAGGGACTAGCGCCACACTTC.

This clonotype was detected only a few times. The chain recombines TRBV7-3 with TRBJ2-2; D is uncertain. This CDR3 spans 14 amino acids. Trimming took 5 bases from V and 5 from J, leaving 12 bases between them. CDR1 and CDR2 (germline): SGHTA, FQGTGA. The CDR3 is CASSPVSETGELFF. In DNA form, the CDR3 reads TGTGCCAGCAGCCCCGTGTCAGAAACCGGGGAGCTGTTTTTT.

This chain connects TRBV6-5 to TRBJ2-7, with no clear D. The germline gives CDR1 MNHEY, CDR2 SVGAGI. The ends were cut back, 6 bases at V and 7 bases at J, with 19 bases in the middle. This CDR3 comprises 14 residues. The CDR3 DNA is TGTGCCAGCAGACCGGGTCACGAAATTCTGGAGCAGTACTTC. Translating it yields CASRPGHEILEQYF.

The rearrangement joins TRBV29-1 to TRBJ1-1; weak D call: TRBD1 (6 bases). The CDR3 extends over 12 amino acids. The germline V and J ends were trimmed by 6 bases and 5 bases, with 13 bases remaining between them. The germline CDR1 and CDR2 sequences are SQVTM and ANQGSEA. The CDR3 region is CSVQEGETEAFF. CDR3 DNA sequence: TGCAGCGTCCAAGAGGGGGAAACTGAAGCTTTCTTT.

The genes are TRBV20-1 and TRBJ1-4; D is uncertain. The CDR3 runs 17 residues. Deletions cut 3 bases from V and 8 bases from J, with 25 bases between. Germline V lookup: CDR1 DFQATT, CDR2 SNEGSKA (reference sequence). The CDR3 protein is CSASAGISTLFWEKLFF. CDR3 nucleotide sequence: TGCAGTGCTAGCGCCGGGATTAGTACTCTTTTTTGGGAAAAACTGTTTTTT.

This clonotype has ten or more counts. Sequence at one end of the junction differs from germline and may be a read error. This chain connects TRBV5-1 to TRBJ2-7; D is ambiguous. CDR3 size: 13 residues. CDR1 and CDR2 (germline): SGHRS, YFSETQ. CDR3 nucleotides: TGTGCCAGCAGTTTGGTAGTTTCCTACGAGCAGTACTTC. It is translated as CASSLVVSYEQYF.

The CDR3 bases are TGCAGTGCTAGTTGGGCCTACGAGCAGTACTTC. Protein sequence: CSASWAYEQYF. This rearrangement joins TRBV20-1 to TRBJ2-7; D ambiguous. Germline CDR1 and CDR2: DFQATT and SNEGSKA (reference sequence). CDR3 length: 11 amino acids. Trimming shortened V by 3 bases and J by 2 bases, and 5 bases separated the two germline ends.

This clonotype occurred a few times. The chain links TRBV28 to TRBJ1-2; no clear D. V dropped 4 bases and J dropped 0 bases, with 6 bases sitting between them. Germline V gene lookup returns CDR1 MDHEN and CDR2 SYDVKM. This CDR3 has 13 amino acids. CDR3 protein: CASSYSSNYGYTF. CDR3 sequence (DNA): TGTGCCAGCAGTTACAGTTCTAACTATGGCTACACCTTC.

The chain employs TRBV7-9 and TRBJ2-1, with 12 bases aligning to TRBD2. The CDR3 runs to 18 residues. V shed 5 bases, J shed 1 base, and the junction held 9 bases outside the gene matches. Germline-derived CDR1 and CDR2 are SEHNR and FQNEAQ (reference sequence). CDR3 DNA: TGTGCCAGCAGCCGAGGGCTAGCGGGAGGGCCGTCCTACAATGAGCAGTTCTTC. This sequence encodes CASSRGLAGGPSYNEQFF.

The chain recombines TRBV13 with TRBJ2-4; either TRBD1 or TRBD2 may supply D (5 bases each). Gene TRBJ2-7 matches the end of the DNA better, so the J call may be wrong. CDR1 and CDR2 from the germline V gene are PRHDT and FYEKMQ (reference sequence). This CDR3 region has 14 residues. This CDR3 reads CASSNRDGAYEQYF. The CDR3 bases are TGTGCCAGCAGCAACCGGGACGGGGCCTACGAGCAGTACTTC.

In DNA form, the CDR3 reads TGTGCCAGCAGCGTACTAGCGAGTTCAAATGAGCAGTTCTTC. Protein: CASSVLASSNEQFF. This chain joins TRBV9 and TRBJ2-1; D possibly corresponds to TRBD2 (6 bases). This CDR3 has 14 amino acids. The V end was cut by 1 base, the J end by 7 bases, with 12 bases between. Germline V CDR1 and CDR2: SGDLS, YYNGEE.

This chain links TRBV30 with TRBJ2-5; TRBD1 aligns across 8 bases. The V segment lost 3 bases and the J segment 1 base; nucleotides outside the gene matches: 7. The CDR3 runs 15 residues. In germline, CDR1 is GTSNPN, CDR2 SVGIG (reference sequence). CDR3 nucleotide sequence: TGTGCCTGGAGGGGCACCCAGGGGGCCCAAGAGACCCAGTACTTC. Residues: CAWRGTQGAQETQYF.

The V and J genes are TRBV13 and TRBJ1-2; no firm D call. Germline lookup yields CDR1 PRHDT and CDR2 FYEKMQ (reference sequence). The V end was cut by 5 bases, the J end by 10 bases, with 5 bases between. The CDR3 runs 9 residues. The CDR3: CASSIYYTF. In DNA, the CDR3 is TGTGCCAGCAGCATCTACTACACCTTC.

V usage is TRBV12-3 or TRBV12-4 and J usage is TRBJ1-2; maybe TRBD1 (6 bases). The CDR3 sequence is 13 residues long. V was pared by 5 bases and J by 8 bases, with 15 bases between. Here the CDR3 reads CASSPHRVYGYTF. In nucleotides, the CDR3 is TGTGCCAGCAGTCCTCACAGGGTTTACGGCTACACCTTC.

The chain combines TRBV7-9 with TRBJ1-2; D is possibly TRBD1 (5 bases). This CDR3 region has 12 residues. Germline V lookup: CDR1 SEHNR, CDR2 FQNEAQ (reference sequence). V was pared by 7 bases and J by 8 bases, with 14 bases between. For the CDR3, the DNA is TGTGCCAGCAACCCTTGGGGGGAGGGCTACACCTTC. Its protein is CASNPWGEGYTF.

A few counts support this clonotype. The V and J genes are TRBV12-3 or TRBV12-4 and TRBJ1-2; perhaps TRBD1 as D (5 bases). Trimming took off 3 bases at V and 9 bases at J, with 20 bases between the two ends. This CDR3 contains 15 residues. The CDR3, as DNA: TGTGCCAGCAGTTTGGATTACGTGGGCAGGGAGAGCTACACCTTC. Amino acids: CASSLDYVGRESYTF.

This chain links TRBV28 with TRBJ2-6; D uncertain. The CDR3 loop spans 13 amino acids. The germline V gene encodes CDR1 MDHEN and CDR2 SYDVKM. V lost 6 bases to trimming and J lost 2 bases, with 5 bases between them. The CDR3 sequence: CASRSAGANVLTF. The CDR3 DNA reads TGTGCCAGCAGATCAGCTGGGGCCAACGTCCTGACTTTC.

This clonotype was detected a few times. The chain joins TRBV10-2 to TRBJ2-1, with D possibly TRBD2 on 5 matching bases. Germline CDR1 and CDR2: WSHSY and SAAADI. The CDR3 sequence is 14 residues long. Deletions cut 3 bases from V and 5 bases from J, with 11 bases between. The CDR3 region is CASSDSGRNNEQFF. As DNA, the CDR3 is TGCGCCAGCAGTGACTCGGGAAGGAACAATGAGCAGTTCTTC.

V usage is TRBV6-5 and J usage is TRBJ2-2, with D tentatively TRBD1 (5 bases). This CDR3 has 18 amino acids. Germline lookup yields CDR1 MNHEY and CDR2 SVGAGI. Trimming removed 0 bases from V and 1 base from J, with 15 bases in between. Here the CDR3 reads CASSYSRAGIGNTGELFF. The CDR3 region has the DNA TGTGCCAGCAGTTACTCTAGGGCAGGGATAGGGAACACCGGGGAGCTGTTTTTT.

The V call is TRBV7-2, the J call TRBJ1-2; no clear D. The CDR3 contains 13 residues. Germline CDR1 SGHTA, CDR2 FQGNSA. V lost 2 bases, J lost 8 bases, and 12 bases lay in between. CDR3 in DNA: TGTGCCAGCAGCTTAAGATCCCGGAGGGGCTACACCTTC. Translating gives CASSLRSRRGYTF.

For this clonotype: At one end the junction does not follow the germline gene, possibly because of a read error. The chain couples TRBV20-1 to TRBJ2-1; D is unclear. This CDR3 is built from 13 residues. Germline-derived CDR1 and CDR2 are DFQATT and SNEGSKA (reference sequence). The CDR3 coding sequence is TGCAGTGCTACAACCGTCATATACAATAAGCAGTTCTTC. It translates to CSATTVIYNKQFF.

The CDR3 DNA reads TGCAGCGTTGACCCACCCCGAGACACTAACTATGGCTACACCTTC. Amino acids: CSVDPPRDTNYGYTF. V usage is TRBV29-1 and J usage is TRBJ1-2, with D unclear. Between the trimmed V and J ends, which lost 3 bases and 0 bases, there was a span of 14 bases. The CDR3 totals 15 residues. Germline V gene sequence: CDR1 SQVTM, CDR2 ANQGSEA.

In its sample, this clonotype was seen many times. V gene TRBV27 combines with J gene TRBJ2-7; weak D call: TRBD2 (6 bases). This CDR3 has 16 residues. Germline CDR1 MNHEY, CDR2 SMNVEV (reference sequence). V lost 3 bases and J 1 base, leaving 16 bases between the germline ends. The CDR3: CASSLTGRGASYEQYF. CDR3 coding DNA: TGTGCCAGCAGTTTGACGGGCCGCGGGGCATCCTACGAGCAGTACTTC.